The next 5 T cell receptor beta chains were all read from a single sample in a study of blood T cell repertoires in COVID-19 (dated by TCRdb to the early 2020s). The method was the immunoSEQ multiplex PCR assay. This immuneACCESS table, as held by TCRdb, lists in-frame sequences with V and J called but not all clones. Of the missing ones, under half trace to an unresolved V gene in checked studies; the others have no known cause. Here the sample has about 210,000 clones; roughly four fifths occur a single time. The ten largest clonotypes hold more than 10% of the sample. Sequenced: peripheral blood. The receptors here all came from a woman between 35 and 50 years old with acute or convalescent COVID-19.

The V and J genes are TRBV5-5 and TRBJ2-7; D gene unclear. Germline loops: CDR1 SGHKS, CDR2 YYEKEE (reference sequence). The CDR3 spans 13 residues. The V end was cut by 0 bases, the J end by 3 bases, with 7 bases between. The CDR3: CASSLVSYYEQYF. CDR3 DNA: TGTGCCAGCAGCTTGGTTAGCTACTACGAGCAGTACTTC.

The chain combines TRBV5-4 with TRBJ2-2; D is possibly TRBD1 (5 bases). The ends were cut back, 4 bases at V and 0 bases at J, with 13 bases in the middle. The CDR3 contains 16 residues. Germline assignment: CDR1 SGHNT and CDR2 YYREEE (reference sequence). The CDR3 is CASSPTARANTGELFF. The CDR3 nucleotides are TGTGCCAGCAGCCCCACGGCCAGGGCGAACACCGGGGAGCTGTTTTTT.

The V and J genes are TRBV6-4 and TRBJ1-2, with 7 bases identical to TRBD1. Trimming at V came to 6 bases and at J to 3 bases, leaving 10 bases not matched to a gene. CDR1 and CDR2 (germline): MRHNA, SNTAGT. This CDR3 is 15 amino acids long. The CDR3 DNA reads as TGTGCCAGCAGCGAAGGGGACAGTCGTTACTATGGCTACACCTTC. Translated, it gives CASSEGDSRYYGYTF.

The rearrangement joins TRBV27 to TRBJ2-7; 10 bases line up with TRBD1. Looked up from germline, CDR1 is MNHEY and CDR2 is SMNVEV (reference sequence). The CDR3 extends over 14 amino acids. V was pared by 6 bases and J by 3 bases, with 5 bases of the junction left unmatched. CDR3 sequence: CASSRQGAIYEQYF. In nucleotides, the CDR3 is TGTGCCAGCAGCAGACAGGGGGCAATCTACGAGCAGTACTTC.

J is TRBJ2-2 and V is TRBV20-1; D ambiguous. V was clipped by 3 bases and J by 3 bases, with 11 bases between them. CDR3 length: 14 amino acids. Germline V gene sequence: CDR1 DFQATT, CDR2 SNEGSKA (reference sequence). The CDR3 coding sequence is TGCAGTGCTAGTCCTGCGGTGGACACCGGGGAGCTGTTTTTT. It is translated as CSASPAVDTGELFF.